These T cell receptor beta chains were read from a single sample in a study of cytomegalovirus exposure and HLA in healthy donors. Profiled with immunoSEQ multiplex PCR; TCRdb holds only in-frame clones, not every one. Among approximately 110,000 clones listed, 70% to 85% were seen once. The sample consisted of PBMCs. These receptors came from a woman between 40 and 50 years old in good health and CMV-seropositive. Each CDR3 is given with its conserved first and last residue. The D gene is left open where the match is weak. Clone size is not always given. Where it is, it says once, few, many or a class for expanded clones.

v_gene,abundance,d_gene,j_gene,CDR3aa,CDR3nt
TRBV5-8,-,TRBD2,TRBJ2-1,CASSPLAGGYNEQFF,TGTGCCAGCAGCCCACTAGCGGGAGGCTACAATGAGCAGTTCTTC
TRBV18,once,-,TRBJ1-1,CASSPAGSNTEAFF,TGTGCCAGCTCACCAGCAGGGTCGAACACTGAAGCTTTCTTT
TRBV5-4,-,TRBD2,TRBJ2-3,CASSLSAGGRTDTQYF,TGTGCCAGCAGCTTATCCGCGGGGGGCCGCACAGATACGCAGTATTTT
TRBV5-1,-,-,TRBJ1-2,CASSPPPGTDYGYTF,TGCGCCAGCAGCCCCCCCCCGGGAACCGACTATGGCTACACCTTC
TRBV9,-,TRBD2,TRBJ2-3,CASSVTSGVADTQYF,TGTGCCAGCAGCGTCACTAGCGGGGTGGCAGATACGCAGTATTTT
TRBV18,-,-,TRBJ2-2,CASSPSVSGSGELFF,TGTGCCAGCTCACCATCGGTGTCGGGGTCCGGGGAGCTGTTTTTT
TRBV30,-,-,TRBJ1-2,CARLLGAGGYTF,TGTGCCCGCTTGTTGGGGGCGGGTGGCTACACCTTC
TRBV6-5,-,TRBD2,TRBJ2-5,CASSFLTSGGAETQYF,TGTGCCAGCAGTTTCCTGACTAGCGGGGGGGCGGAGACCCAGTACTTC
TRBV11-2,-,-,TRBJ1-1,CASSLTPNTEAFF,TGTGCCAGCAGTCTTACACCGAACACTGAAGCTTTCTTT
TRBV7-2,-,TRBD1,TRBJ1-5,CASSSSGQGIGQPQHF,TGTGCCAGCAGCTCAAGCGGACAGGGCATCGGTCAGCCCCAGCATTTT